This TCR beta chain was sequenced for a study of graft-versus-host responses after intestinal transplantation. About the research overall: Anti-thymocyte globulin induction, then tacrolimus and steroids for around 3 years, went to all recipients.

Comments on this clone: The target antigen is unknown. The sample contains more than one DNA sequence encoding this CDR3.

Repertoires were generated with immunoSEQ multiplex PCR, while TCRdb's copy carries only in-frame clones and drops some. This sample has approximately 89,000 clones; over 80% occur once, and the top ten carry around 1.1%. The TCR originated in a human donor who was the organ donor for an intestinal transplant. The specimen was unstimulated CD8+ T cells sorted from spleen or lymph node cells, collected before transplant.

The CDR3 sequence is CASSPGTGGYEQYF. For the CDR3, the DNA is TGTGCCAGTAGTCCAGGGACAGGCGGCTACGAGCAGTACTTC. The genes are TRBV19 and TRBJ2-7; 8 positions agree with TRBD1. Trimming took 5 bases from V and 3 from J; bases not matched to a gene: 6. The V gene's germline CDR1 is LNHDA and CDR2 SQIVND (reference sequence). The CDR3 has 14 amino acids. The full variable domain, rest sourced from reference TRBV19 and TRBJ2-7, is DGGITQSPKYLFRKEGQNVTLSCEQNLNHDAMYWYRQDPGQGLRLIYYSQIVNDFQKGDIAEGYSVSREKKESFPLTVTSAQKNPTAFYLCASSPGTGGYEQYFGPGTRLTVT.